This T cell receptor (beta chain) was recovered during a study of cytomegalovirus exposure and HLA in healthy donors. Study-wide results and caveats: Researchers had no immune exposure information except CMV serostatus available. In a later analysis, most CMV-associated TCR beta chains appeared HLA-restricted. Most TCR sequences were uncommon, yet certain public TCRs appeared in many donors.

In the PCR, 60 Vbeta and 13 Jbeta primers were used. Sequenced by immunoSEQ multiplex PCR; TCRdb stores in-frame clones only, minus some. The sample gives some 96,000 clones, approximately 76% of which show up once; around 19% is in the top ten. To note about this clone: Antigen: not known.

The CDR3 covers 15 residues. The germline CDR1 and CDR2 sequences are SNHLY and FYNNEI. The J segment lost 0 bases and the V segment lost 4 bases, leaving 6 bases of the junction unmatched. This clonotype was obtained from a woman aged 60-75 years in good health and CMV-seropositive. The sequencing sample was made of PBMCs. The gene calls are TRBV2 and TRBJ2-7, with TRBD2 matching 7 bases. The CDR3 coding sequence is TGTGCCAGCAGTGCCGGGACTACCTTCTCCTACGAGCAGTACTTC. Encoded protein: CASSAGTTFSYEQYF.